The sequence of this T cell receptor (beta chain) was determined in a study of molecular identifiers for immune sequencing clone quantification. Study-wide results and limits: Spike-in Jurkat TCR RNA from a single cell reportedly registered among 900,000 to 1,000,000 naive cells. For effector cells, clones above 20 RNA copies held over 97% of molecules; for naive cells, under 1%.

For naive CD8 T cells, sorting used the CD8+CD4-CCR7+CD45RA+ phenotype. This CDR3 has 16 amino acids. V was cut by 6 bases and J by 9 bases, with 21 bases left in between. This clonotype has at least ten counts. What it binds is not known. Previously reported methods and listed TCR primers produced the bulk TCR libraries. MiXCR was run by TCRdb on the PCR reads, yielding one entry per CDR3 protein. The sample records approximately 54,000 distinct CDR3 sequences, around 27% being singletons. The sequencing sample was made of naive CD8+ T cells from blood, with Jurkat cell RNA spiked in. The subset here: FACS-sorted CD8+CD4-CCR7+CD45RA+ naive T cells. The chain employs TRBV12-3 or TRBV12-4 and TRBJ1-6, with a possible D match to TRBD1 (5 bases). This TCR came from a human donor in good health. Some libraries in this study had Jurkat cell RNA spiked in. CDR3 protein: CASSLGPPLRGSPLHF. The CDR3 DNA reads as TGTGCCAGCAGCCTAGGACCTCCTCTAAGGGGTTCACCCCTCCACTTT.